The 6 T cell receptor beta chains presented below share a single source sample, sequenced in a study of beta chain features in type 1 diabetes. Points from the study as a whole: When Type 1 diabetes patients were examined, their TCRB CDR3s proved moderately but significantly shorter in all four CD4+ subsets.

No antigen has been assigned to these receptors. As every portion of the isolated RNA was reverse transcribed, the sequencing read expressed TCRB transcripts. Sequencing used immunoSEQ multiplex PCR; TCRdb keeps in-frame clones, though not all of them. The repertoire holds 350,000 to 450,000 clones, with roughly 13% as singletons. What was sequenced was naive CD4+ T cells from blood. The source is a young woman with type 1 diabetes.

J is TRBJ1-5 and V is TRBV18, with 8 positions matching TRBD1. The CDR3 has 17 residues. Unmatched junction bases numbered 13, after V lost 4 bases and J lost 5 bases. CDR1 and CDR2 (germline): KGHSH, LQKENI. CDR3 loop: CASSRNLGTGNYQPQHF. In DNA, the CDR3 is TGTGCCAGCTCACGAAATCTTGGGACAGGAAATTATCAGCCCCAGCATTTT.

In this sample, this clone turned up a few times. CDR3 in amino acids: CASRSTGETWETQYF. In DNA, the CDR3 is TGTGCCAGCAGATCTACAGGGGAAACTTGGGAGACCCAGTACTTC. The chain carries TRBV7-2 and TRBJ2-5, with 7 bases lining up with TRBD1. The CDR3 totals 15 residues. From germline, CDR1 is SGHTA and CDR2 FQGNSA. J was trimmed by 5 bases and V by 6 bases; bases with no gene match: 12. The full variable domain, rest sourced from reference TRBV7-2 and TRBJ2-5, is GAGVSQSPSNKVTEKGKDVELRCDPISGHTALYWYRQSLGQGLEFLIYFQGNSAPDKSGLPSDRFSAERTGGSVSTLTIQRTQQEDSAVYLCASRSTGETWETQYFGPGTRLLVL.

For this clone: At the DNA level, this CDR3 is encoded by other sequences in the same sample as well. CDR3 region: CASSSRDRGYNEQFF. CDR3 sequence (DNA): TGTGCCAGCAGCTCCCGGGACAGGGGCTACAATGAGCAGTTCTTC. The chain links TRBV7-8 to TRBJ2-1; 10 nucleotides line up with TRBD1. The V segment lost 4 bases and the J segment 3 bases; nucleotides outside the gene matches: 3. From germline, CDR1 is SGHVS and CDR2 FQNEAQ. The CDR3 runs to 15 residues.

V and J are TRBV5-6 and TRBJ2-1; 7 bases fit TRBD2. The CDR3 is 14 amino acids. V shed 2 bases and J 3 bases; nucleotides not matched to a gene: 2. From germline, CDR1 is SGHDT and CDR2 YYEEEE. The CDR3 loop reads CASSFRGSYNEQFF. The DNA for the CDR3 is TGTGCCAGCAGCTTTCGCGGGAGCTACAATGAGCAGTTCTTC. Looking up the rest from reference TRBV5-6 and TRBJ2-1 gives the full variable domain: DAGVTQSPTHLIKTRGQQVTLRCSPKSGHDTVSWYQQALGQGPQFIFQYYEEEERQRGNFPDRFSGHQFPNYSSELNVNALLLGDSALYLCASSFRGSYNEQFFGPGTRLTVL.

This chain uses TRBV18 with TRBJ2-7; TRBD1 aligns across 9 bases. The CDR3 is made up of 14 amino acids. The V gene's germline CDR1 is KGHSH and CDR2 LQKENI. V lost 4 bases, J lost 6 bases, and 7 bases stayed unmatched. CDR3 DNA sequence: TGTGCCAGCTCACTGGGACAGGGATTCATCGAGCAGTACTTC. It is translated as CASSLGQGFIEQYF.

The V and J genes are TRBV28 and TRBJ2-7; D may be TRBD1 (5 bases). The CDR3 runs to 11 residues. The germline V gene has CDR1 MDHEN and CDR2 SYDVKM. Trimming removed 6 bases at V and 3 bases at J, with 6 bases between. Written as DNA, the CDR3 is TGTGCCAGCAGGGACAACTACGAGCAGTACTTC. Its translation is CASRDNYEQYF.